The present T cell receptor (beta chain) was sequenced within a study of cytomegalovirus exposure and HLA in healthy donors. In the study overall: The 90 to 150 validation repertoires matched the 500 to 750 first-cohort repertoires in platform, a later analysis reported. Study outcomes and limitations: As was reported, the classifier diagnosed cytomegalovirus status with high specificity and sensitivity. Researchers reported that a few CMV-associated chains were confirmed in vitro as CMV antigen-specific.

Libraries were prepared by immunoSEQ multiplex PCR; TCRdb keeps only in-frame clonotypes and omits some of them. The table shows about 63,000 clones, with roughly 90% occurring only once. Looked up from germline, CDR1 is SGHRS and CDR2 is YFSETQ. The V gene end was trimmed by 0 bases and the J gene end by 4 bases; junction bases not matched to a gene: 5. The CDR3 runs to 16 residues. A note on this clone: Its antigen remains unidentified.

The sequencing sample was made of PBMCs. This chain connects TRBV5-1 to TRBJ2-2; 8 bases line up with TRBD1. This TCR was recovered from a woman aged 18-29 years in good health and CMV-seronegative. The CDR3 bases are TGCGCCAGCAGCTTGGCCACGACAGGGGCCACCGGGGAGCTGTTTTTT. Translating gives CASSLATTGATGELFF.